This TCR beta chain was recovered during a study of T cell repertoires in cytomegalovirus infection. Study context: Recently identified HLA-C-restricted CMV epitopes and well-studied HLA-B-restricted CMV epitopes were used by the study. From public TCR beta signatures came an indication of both CMV infection and matching HLA type.

Points from the study as a whole: The study identified carriers of CMV plus the relevant HLA from cumulative public TCR beta family frequency. Dominating the ex vivo response were TCR beta clonotypes that were CMV-specific and HLA-C-restricted.

This clonotype was seen more than once but under ten times. As yet, its antigen is unknown. TCRdb analysed the reads with MiXCR anew, one entry per CDR3 protein. The repertoire holds approximately 500,000 distinct CDR3 sequences, roughly a third seen once, with 17% in the top ten. This CDR3 region has 14 residues. V dropped 6 bases and J dropped 7 bases, with 16 bases sitting between them. Per germline, CDR1 MNHEY and CDR2 SVGAGI. Sample: cultured PBMCs, taken from culture after CMV antigen stimulation. This receptor was taken from a human donor in good health (CMV status not recorded). Some clones in this sample may be carry-over from other donors' samples. The chain couples TRBV6-5 to TRBJ2-1, with D tentatively TRBD1 or TRBD2 (5 bases each). CDR3 protein: CASSPGTTWNEQFF. The DNA of the CDR3 is TGTGCCAGCAGCCCCGGGACCACCTGGAATGAGCAGTTCTTC.